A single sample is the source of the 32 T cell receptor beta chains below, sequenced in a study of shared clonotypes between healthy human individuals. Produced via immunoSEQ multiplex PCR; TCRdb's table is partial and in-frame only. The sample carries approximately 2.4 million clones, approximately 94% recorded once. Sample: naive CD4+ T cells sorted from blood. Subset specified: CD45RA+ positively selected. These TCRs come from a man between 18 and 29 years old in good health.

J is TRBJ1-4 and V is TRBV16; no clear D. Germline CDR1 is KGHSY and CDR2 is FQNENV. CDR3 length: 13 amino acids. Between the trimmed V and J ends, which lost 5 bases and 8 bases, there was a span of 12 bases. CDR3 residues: CASSGGRVEKLFF. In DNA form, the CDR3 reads TGTGCCAGCAGCGGAGGGAGGGTGGAAAAACTGTTTTTT.

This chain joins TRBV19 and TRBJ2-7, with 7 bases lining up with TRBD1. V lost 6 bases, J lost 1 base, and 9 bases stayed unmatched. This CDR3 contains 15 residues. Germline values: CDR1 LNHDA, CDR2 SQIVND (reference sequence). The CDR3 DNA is TGTGCCAGTAGGGACGCCGGGGACAGATCCTACGAGCAGTACTTC. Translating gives CASRDAGDRSYEQYF. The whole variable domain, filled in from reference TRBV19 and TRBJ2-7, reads DGGITQSPKYLFRKEGQNVTLSCEQNLNHDAMYWYRQDPGQGLRLIYYSQIVNDFQKGDIAEGYSVSREKKESFPLTVTSAQKNPTAFYLCASRDAGDRSYEQYFGPGTRLTVT.

The CDR3 DNA is TGTGCCAGCAGTTTGTGGGGGGTCTCATACAATGAGCAGTTCTTC. It translates to CASSLWGVSYNEQFF. This chain connects TRBV28 to TRBJ2-1, with a weak D call TRBD2 (6 bases). Trimming stripped 3 bases from V and 4 bases from J, with 13 bases between. Germline V gene data show CDR1 as MDHEN and CDR2 as SYDVKM. The CDR3 extends over 15 amino acids.

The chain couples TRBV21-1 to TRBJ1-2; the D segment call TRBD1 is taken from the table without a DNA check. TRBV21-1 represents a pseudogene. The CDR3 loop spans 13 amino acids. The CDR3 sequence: CASNPQGNYGYTF. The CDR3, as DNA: TGTGCCAGCAACCCACAGGGGAACTATGGCTACACCTTC.

CDR3 in DNA: TGTGCCAGCAGCTTATCTACCCCGGGGACTAGCGGCTTCACAGATACGCAGTATTTT. This translates into CASSLSTPGTSGFTDTQYF. This chain joins TRBV11-2 and TRBJ2-3, with 11 positions matching TRBD2. Germline CDR1 SGHAT, CDR2 FQNNGV. The trim removed 2 bases at V and 2 bases at J, leaving 12 bases unmatched. This CDR3 region has 19 residues. The full variable domain, its missing parts supplied by reference TRBV11-2 and TRBJ2-3, is EAGVAQSPRYKIIEKRQSVAFWCNPISGHATLYWYQQILGQGPKLLIQFQNNGVVDDSQLPKDRFSAERLKGVDSTLKIQPAKLEDSAVYLCASSLSTPGTSGFTDTQYFGPGTRLTVL.

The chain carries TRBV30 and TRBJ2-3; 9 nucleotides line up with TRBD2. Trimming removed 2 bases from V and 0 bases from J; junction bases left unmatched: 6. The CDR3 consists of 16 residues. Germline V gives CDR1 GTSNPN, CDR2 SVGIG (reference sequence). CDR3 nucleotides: TGTGCCTGGAGTTCCCTAGCGGGACCTAGCACAGATACGCAGTATTTT. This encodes CAWSSLAGPSTDTQYF.

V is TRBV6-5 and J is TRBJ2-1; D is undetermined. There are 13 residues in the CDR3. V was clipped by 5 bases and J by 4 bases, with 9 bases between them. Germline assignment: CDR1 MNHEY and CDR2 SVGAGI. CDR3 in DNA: TGTGCCAGCAGTCCTCGACTTTACAATGAGCAGTTCTTC. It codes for CASSPRLYNEQFF.

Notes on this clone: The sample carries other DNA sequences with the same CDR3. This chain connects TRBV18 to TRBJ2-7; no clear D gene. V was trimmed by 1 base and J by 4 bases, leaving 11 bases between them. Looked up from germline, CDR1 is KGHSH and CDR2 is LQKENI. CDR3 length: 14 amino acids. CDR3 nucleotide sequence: TGTGCCAGCTCACCACTAGCCTCTAGTTACGAGCAGTACTTC. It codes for CASSPLASSYEQYF.

Here the CDR3 reads CSVEGQGSDEQYF. CDR3 nucleotides: TGCAGCGTTGAGGGGCAAGGGTCGGACGAGCAGTACTTC. This chain joins TRBV29-1 and TRBJ2-7; a possible D gene is TRBD1 (5 bases). CDR1 and CDR2 from the germline V gene are SQVTM and ANQGSEA. CDR3 length: 13 residues. The V gene lost 3 bases and the J gene lost 5 bases, with 14 bases spanning the gap.

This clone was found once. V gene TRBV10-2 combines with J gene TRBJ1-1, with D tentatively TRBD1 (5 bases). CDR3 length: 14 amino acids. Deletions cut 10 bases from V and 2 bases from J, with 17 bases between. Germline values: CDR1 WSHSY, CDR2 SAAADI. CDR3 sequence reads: CATTVPGGNTEAFF. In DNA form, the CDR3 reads TGCGCCACCACAGTCCCCGGGGGTAACACTGAAGCTTTCTTT.

CDR3 sequence reads: CASSSIRGGGKETQYF. As DNA, the CDR3 is TGTGCCAGCAGCTCGATCCGCGGTGGCGGAAAAGAGACCCAGTACTTC. This chain links TRBV7-2 with TRBJ2-5; D unresolved. The CDR3 loop spans 16 amino acids. Trimming shortened V by 4 bases and J by 3 bases, and 18 bases separated the two germline ends. Looked up from germline, CDR1 is SGHTA and CDR2 is FQGNSA.

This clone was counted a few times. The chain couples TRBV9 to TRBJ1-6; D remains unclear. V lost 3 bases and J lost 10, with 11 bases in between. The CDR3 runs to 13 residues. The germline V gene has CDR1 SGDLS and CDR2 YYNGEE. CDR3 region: CASSESPWSPLHF. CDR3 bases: TGTGCCAGCAGCGAATCACCGTGGTCACCCCTCCACTTT.

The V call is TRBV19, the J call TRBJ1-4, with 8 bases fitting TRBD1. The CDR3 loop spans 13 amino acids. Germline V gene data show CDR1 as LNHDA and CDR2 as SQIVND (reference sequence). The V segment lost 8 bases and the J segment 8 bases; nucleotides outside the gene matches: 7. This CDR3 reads CASQTGGGEKLFF. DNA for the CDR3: TGTGCCAGTCAAACAGGGGGAGGAGAAAAACTGTTTTTT.

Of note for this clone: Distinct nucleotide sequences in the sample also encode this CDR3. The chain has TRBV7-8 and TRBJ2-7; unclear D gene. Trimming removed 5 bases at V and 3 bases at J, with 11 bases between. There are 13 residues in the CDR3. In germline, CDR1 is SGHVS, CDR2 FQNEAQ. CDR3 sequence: CASSLGFSYEQYF. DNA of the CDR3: TGTGCCAGCAGCCTCGGTTTCAGCTACGAGCAGTACTTC.

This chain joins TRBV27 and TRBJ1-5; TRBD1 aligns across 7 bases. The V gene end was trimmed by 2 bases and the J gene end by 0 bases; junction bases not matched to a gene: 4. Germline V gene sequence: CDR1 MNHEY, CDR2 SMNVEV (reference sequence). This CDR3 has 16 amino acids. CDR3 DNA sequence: TGTGCCAGCAGTTTAGGGTCAGGGGGTAGCAATCAGCCCCAGCATTTT. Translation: CASSLGSGGSNQPQHF.

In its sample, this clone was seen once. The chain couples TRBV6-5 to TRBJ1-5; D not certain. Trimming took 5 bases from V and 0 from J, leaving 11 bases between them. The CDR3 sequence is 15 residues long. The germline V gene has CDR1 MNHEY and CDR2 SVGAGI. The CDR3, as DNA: TGTGCCAGCAGTCCTGGGCCTTATAGCAATCAGCCCCAGCATTTT. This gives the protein CASSPGPYSNQPQHF.

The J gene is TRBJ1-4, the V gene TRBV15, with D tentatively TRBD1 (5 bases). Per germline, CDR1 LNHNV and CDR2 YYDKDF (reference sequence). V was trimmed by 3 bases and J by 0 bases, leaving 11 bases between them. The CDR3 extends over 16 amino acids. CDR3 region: CATSRTDKATNEKLFF. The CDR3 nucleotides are TGTGCCACCAGCAGGACAGACAAAGCAACTAATGAAAAACTGTTTTTT.

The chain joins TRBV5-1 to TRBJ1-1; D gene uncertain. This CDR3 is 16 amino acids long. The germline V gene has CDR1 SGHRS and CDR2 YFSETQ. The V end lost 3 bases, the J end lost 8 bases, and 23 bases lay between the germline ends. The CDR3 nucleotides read TGCGCCAGCAGCTCCACCCTGGGTCCCTCAAGCCAAGAAGCTTTCTTT. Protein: CASSSTLGPSSQEAFF.

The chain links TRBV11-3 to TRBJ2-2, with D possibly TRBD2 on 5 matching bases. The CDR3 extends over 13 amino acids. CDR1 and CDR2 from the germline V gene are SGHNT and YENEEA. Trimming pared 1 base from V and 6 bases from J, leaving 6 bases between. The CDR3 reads CASSLGAAGELFF. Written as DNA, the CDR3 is TGTGCCAGCAGCTTAGGAGCGGCCGGGGAGCTGTTTTTT.

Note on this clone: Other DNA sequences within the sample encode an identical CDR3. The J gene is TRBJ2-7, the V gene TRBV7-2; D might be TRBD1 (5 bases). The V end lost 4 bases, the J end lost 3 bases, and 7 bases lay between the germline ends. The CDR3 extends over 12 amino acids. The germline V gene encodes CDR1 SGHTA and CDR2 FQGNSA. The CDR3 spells CASSSQGYEQYF. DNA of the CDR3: TGTGCCAGCAGCTCCCAGGGCTACGAGCAGTACTTC.

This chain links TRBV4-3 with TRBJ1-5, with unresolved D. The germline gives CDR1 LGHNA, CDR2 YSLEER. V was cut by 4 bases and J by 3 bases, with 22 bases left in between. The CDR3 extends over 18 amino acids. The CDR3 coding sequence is TGCGCCAGCAGCCGCGACTTATCGGGTCTGGGTGACAATCAGCCCCAGCATTTT. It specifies CASSRDLSGLGDNQPQHF.

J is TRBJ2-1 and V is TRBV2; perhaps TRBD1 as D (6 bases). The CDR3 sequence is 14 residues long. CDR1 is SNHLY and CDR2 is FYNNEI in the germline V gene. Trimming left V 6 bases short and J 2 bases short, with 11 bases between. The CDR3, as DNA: TGTGCCAGCAGCCCAGGGACACCCTACAATGAGCAGTTCTTC. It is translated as CASSPGTPYNEQFF.

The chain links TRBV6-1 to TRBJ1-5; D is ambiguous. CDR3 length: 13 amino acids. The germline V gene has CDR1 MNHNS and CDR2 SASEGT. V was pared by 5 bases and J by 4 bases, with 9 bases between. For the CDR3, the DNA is TGTGCCAGCAGTCGGGAGGCTAATCAGCCCCAGCATTTT. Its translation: CASSREANQPQHF.

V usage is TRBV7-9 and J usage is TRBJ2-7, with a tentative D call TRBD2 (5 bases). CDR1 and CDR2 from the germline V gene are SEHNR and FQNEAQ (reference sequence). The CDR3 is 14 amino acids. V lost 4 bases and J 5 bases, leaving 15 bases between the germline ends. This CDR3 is CASSSQTGWNEQYF. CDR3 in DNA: TGTGCCAGCAGCTCCCAAACGGGATGGAACGAGCAGTACTTC.

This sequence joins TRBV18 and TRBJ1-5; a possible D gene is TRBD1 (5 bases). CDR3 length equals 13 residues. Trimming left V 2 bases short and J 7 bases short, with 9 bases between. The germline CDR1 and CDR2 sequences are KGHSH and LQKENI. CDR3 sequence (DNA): TGTGCCAGCTCACCAATAGGGGAGCAGCCCCAGCATTTT. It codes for CASSPIGEQPQHF.

CDR3 protein: CASSSGTGPSPLHF. In DNA, the CDR3 is TGTGCCAGCAGTTCGGGGACAGGGCCTTCACCCCTCCACTTT. The chain has TRBV28 and TRBJ1-6; 9 bases match TRBD1. The germline CDR1 and CDR2 sequences are MDHEN and SYDVKM. V was pared by 4 bases and J by 9 bases, with 4 bases of the junction left unmatched. CDR3 length: 14 amino acids.

The DNA for the CDR3 is TGTGCCAGCAGTCCGTCTAGCGGGGGCCTCTACAATGAGCAGTTCTTC. It specifies CASSPSSGGLYNEQFF. The genes are TRBV28 and TRBJ2-1; 10 bases fit TRBD2. Per germline, CDR1 MDHEN and CDR2 SYDVKM. CDR3 size: 16 residues. V lost 5 bases, J lost 3 bases, and 7 bases stayed unmatched.

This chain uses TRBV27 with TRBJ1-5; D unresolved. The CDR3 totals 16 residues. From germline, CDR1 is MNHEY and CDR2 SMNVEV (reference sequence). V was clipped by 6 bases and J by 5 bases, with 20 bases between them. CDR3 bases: TGTGCCAGCAGACCCGGCATCGAGAGGGTGGATCAGCCCCAGCATTTT. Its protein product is CASRPGIERVDQPQHF.

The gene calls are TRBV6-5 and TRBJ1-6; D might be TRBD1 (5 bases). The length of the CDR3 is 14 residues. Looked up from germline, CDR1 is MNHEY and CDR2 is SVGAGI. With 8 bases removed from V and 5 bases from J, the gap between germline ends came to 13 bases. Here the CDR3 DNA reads TGTGCCAGCGGGAGGGACTTGGATAATTCACCCCTCCACTTT. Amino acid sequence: CASGRDLDNSPLHF.

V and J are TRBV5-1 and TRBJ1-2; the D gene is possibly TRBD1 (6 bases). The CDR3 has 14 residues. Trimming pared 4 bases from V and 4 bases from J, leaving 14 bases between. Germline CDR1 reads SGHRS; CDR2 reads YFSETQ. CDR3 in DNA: TGCGCCAGCAGCCCCGAGGGGGGCACCTATGGCTACACCTTC. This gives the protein CASSPEGGTYGYTF.

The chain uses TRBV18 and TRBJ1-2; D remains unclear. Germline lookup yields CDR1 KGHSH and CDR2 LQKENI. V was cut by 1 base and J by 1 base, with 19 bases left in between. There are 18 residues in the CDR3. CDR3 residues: CASSPRLGSPSNNYGYTF. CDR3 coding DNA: TGTGCCAGCTCACCACGCCTGGGCAGCCCTTCGAATAACTATGGCTACACCTTC.

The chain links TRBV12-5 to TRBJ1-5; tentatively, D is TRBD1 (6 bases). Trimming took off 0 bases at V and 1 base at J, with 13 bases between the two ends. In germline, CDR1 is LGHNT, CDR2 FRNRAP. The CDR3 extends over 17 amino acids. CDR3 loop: CASGLVGGGRSNQPQHF. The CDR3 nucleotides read TGTGCTAGTGGTTTGGTAGGCGGGGGCAGGAGCAATCAGCCCCAGCATTTT.